This T cell receptor (beta chain) was recorded in a study of STAT5B mutations in CD4+ large granular lymphocyte leukemia. General observations from the study: Main leukemic clonotypes were patient-specific, but more than 20% appeared at low frequency elsewhere.

Notes on this clone: Its antigen is unidentified.

V was pared by 4 bases and J by 10 bases, with 15 bases of the junction left unmatched. Germline V gives CDR1 WSHSY, CDR2 SAAADI. The CDR3 runs 16 residues. Sequencing was performed with immunoSEQ multiplex PCR; in TCRdb, only in-frame clones are kept and a portion is missing. The data contain tens of thousands of clones, roughly 85% of them singletons. The rearrangement joins TRBV10-2 to TRBJ1-1; TRBD1 aligns across 10 bases. The specimen sequenced was CD4+ T cells from blood buffy coats. This TCR was sampled from a human donor in good health. CDR3 sequence (DNA): TGCGCCAGCAGTGGACAGATCTCCGGGACAGGGGTGGGAGCTTTCTTT. Protein product: CASSGQISGTGVGAFF.